The 18 T cell receptor beta chains reported below all come from one sample, sequenced in a study of blood T cell repertoires in COVID-19. Assay: immunoSEQ multiplex PCR; the TCRdb copy retains only in-frame clones and omits some. The sample lists 150,000 or so clones; 85% to 90% were seen once. Sequenced input: PBMCs or T cells enriched from blood (not recorded which). These receptors were obtained from a woman under 40 with acute COVID-19.

This clone was counted a single time. This chain connects TRBV5-4 to TRBJ1-2, with D maybe TRBD1 (5 bases). V dropped 2 bases and J dropped 5 bases, with 13 bases sitting between them. The germline V gene encodes CDR1 SGHNT and CDR2 YYREEE (reference sequence). The CDR3 is 14 amino acids. CDR3 sequence reads: CASSFFGQGYGYTF. The CDR3 DNA follows: TGTGCCAGCAGCTTTTTCGGCCAGGGTTATGGCTACACCTTC.

The rearrangement joins TRBV4-3 to TRBJ1-1; 8 positions match TRBD1. The V segment lost 1 base and the J segment 4 bases; nucleotides outside the gene matches: 2. Germline assignment: CDR1 LGHNA and CDR2 YSLEER. This CDR3 has 14 residues. The CDR3 sequence: CASSQGQGITEAFF. In nucleotides, the CDR3 is TGCGCCAGCAGCCAAGGACAGGGGATCACTGAAGCTTTCTTT.

In its sample, this clone was seen a few times. V gene TRBV12-3 or TRBV12-4 combines with J gene TRBJ2-1, with D uncertain. With 5 bases removed from V and 9 bases from J, the gap between germline ends came to 11 bases. The CDR3 runs 12 residues. The CDR3 loop reads CASSPTVAEQFF. The CDR3 nucleotides are TGTGCCAGCAGTCCCACAGTGGCTGAGCAGTTCTTC.

The chain carries TRBV9 and TRBJ2-7; D is possibly TRBD2 (5 bases). Germline V lookup: CDR1 SGDLS, CDR2 YYNGEE. The CDR3 runs 15 residues. V was shortened by 4 bases and J by 2 bases, with 16 bases between the two germline ends. CDR3 loop: CASSLPSTNTYEQYF. The CDR3 bases are TGTGCCAGCAGCCTACCTTCGACTAACACCTACGAGCAGTACTTC.

This rearrangement joins TRBV11-2 to TRBJ1-1, with 8 bases matching TRBD1. CDR3 length equals 15 residues. CDR1 is SGHAT and CDR2 is FQNNGV in the germline V gene. Losses at the gene ends were 3 bases for V and 2 bases for J; bases not matched to a gene: 5. The CDR3 DNA sequence: TGTGCCAGCAGCTTCACCGGGACAGGTAACACTGAAGCTTTCTTT. Translated, it gives CASSFTGTGNTEAFF.

This chain connects TRBV21-1 to TRBJ1-5; TRBD1 is taken as the D call from the table, unchecked against the DNA. TRBV21-1 is designated a pseudogene. CDR3 length equals 16 residues. CDR3 nucleotides: TGTGCCAGCAGCTCCCAGGGACAGGGCCGGAATCAGCCCCAGCATTTT. This encodes CASSSQGQGRNQPQHF.

This clone has more than one count but fewer than ten. This chain links TRBV7-9 with TRBJ1-1; D is uncertain. Trimming pared 1 base from V and 2 bases from J, leaving 11 bases between. Germline CDR1 SEHNR, CDR2 FQNEAQ (reference sequence). CDR3 size: 15 residues. CDR3: CASSLVVGDNTEAFF. The CDR3 DNA is TGTGCCAGCAGCTTAGTAGTCGGAGACAACACTGAAGCTTTCTTT.

The V gene is TRBV5-1, the J gene TRBJ2-5; 7 nucleotides agree with TRBD1. This CDR3 contains 15 residues. CDR1 SGHRS and CDR2 YFSETQ come from the germline V gene. The V and J ends lost 0 bases and 2 bases, in that order; junction bases with no gene match: 4. The CDR3 DNA reads TGCGCCAGCAGCTTGGACAGGGGCCTACAAGAGACCCAGTACTTC. This gives the protein CASSLDRGLQETQYF.

This chain connects TRBV2 to TRBJ1-5; 7 bases align to TRBD1. Germline V gives CDR1 SNHLY, CDR2 FYNNEI. The CDR3 covers 13 residues. Unmatched junction bases numbered 5, after V lost 6 bases and J lost 6 bases. CDR3 residues: CASSPGGSQPQHF. In nucleotides, the CDR3 is TGTGCCAGCAGCCCAGGGGGAAGTCAGCCCCAGCATTTT.

This clone was found once. V usage is TRBV12-3 or TRBV12-4 and J usage is TRBJ2-5; TRBD2 is a possible D gene (5 bases). CDR3 size: 13 residues. Trimming stripped 3 bases from V and 5 bases from J, with 10 bases between. CDR3 sequence: CASSLVGVETQYF. DNA for the CDR3: TGTGCCAGCAGTTTGGTGGGAGTTGAGACCCAGTACTTC.

V and J are TRBV19 and TRBJ2-1, with 9 bases that match TRBD1. The J segment lost 1 base and the V segment lost 1 base, leaving 11 bases of the junction unmatched. The CDR3 has 19 residues. CDR1 LNHDA and CDR2 SQIVND come from the germline V gene (reference sequence). Here the CDR3 reads CASSIAGQGILRSYNEQFF. CDR3 nucleotide sequence: TGTGCCAGTAGTATAGCGGGACAGGGCATTTTGAGGTCCTACAATGAGCAGTTCTTC.

The chain combines TRBV7-2 with TRBJ2-3; 10 bases agree with TRBD2. Germline assignment: CDR1 SGHTA and CDR2 FQGNSA. CDR3 length: 17 amino acids. V dropped 0 bases and J dropped 0; count of bases not matched to a gene: 3. The CDR3 spells CASSLAPAGGSTDTQYF. The CDR3 nucleotides are TGTGCCAGCAGCTTAGCCCCAGCGGGAGGGAGCACAGATACGCAGTATTTT.

This chain uses TRBV28 with TRBJ1-2; D remains unclear. Germline V gene lookup returns CDR1 MDHEN and CDR2 SYDVKM. CDR3 length: 13 amino acids. V lost 7 bases, J lost 4 bases, and 13 bases lay in between. This CDR3 reads CASNLGRVYGYTF. For the CDR3, the DNA is TGTGCCAGCAACTTGGGGAGGGTCTATGGCTACACCTTC.

The chain couples TRBV7-9 to TRBJ1-2; maybe TRBD1 (5 bases). This CDR3 region has 15 residues. Trimming took off 4 bases at V and 5 bases at J, with 17 bases between the two ends. Germline CDR1 reads SEHNR; CDR2 reads FQNEAQ (reference sequence). The CDR3 region has the DNA TGTGCCAGCAGCTCATCGCGACCTCAGGGTTATGGCTACACCTTC. As protein: CASSSSRPQGYGYTF.

The chain couples TRBV21-1 to TRBJ1-5; the table names TRBD1, a call not compared with the DNA. TRBV21-1 has pseudogene status. There are 16 residues in the CDR3. As DNA, the CDR3 is TGTGCCAGCAGCTCTAAGGGGATATATAGCAATCAGCCCCAGCATTTT. It specifies CASSSKGIYSNQPQHF.

The CDR3 bases are TGTGCCAGCAGCCCGTTGACAGATTCTGGAAACACCATATATTTT. Translation gives CASSPLTDSGNTIYF. V is TRBV9 and J is TRBJ1-3; weak D call: TRBD1 (5 bases). The length of the CDR3 is 15 residues. V was pared by 4 bases and J by 1 base, with 12 bases between. Germline CDR1 SGDLS, CDR2 YYNGEE. Full variable domain (remainder filled in from reference TRBV9 and TRBJ1-3): DSGVTQTPKHLITATGQRVTLRCSPRSGDLSVYWYQQSLDQGLQFLIQYYNGEERAKGNILERFSAQQFPDLHSELNLSSLELGDSALYFCASSPLTDSGNTIYFGEGSWLTVV.

This rearrangement joins TRBV5-4 to TRBJ2-7; D might be TRBD1 (5 bases). Trimming pared 0 bases from V and 9 bases from J, leaving 7 bases between. This CDR3 has 11 residues. The germline CDR1 and CDR2 sequences are SGHNT and YYREEE (reference sequence). For the CDR3, the DNA is TGTGCCAGCAGCTTGGATGGGGCGCAGTACTTC. Protein sequence: CASSLDGAQYF.

The chain employs TRBV18 and TRBJ2-2; 10 bases are shared with TRBD1. The length of the CDR3 is 17 residues. The V gene end was trimmed by 0 bases and the J gene end by 4 bases; junction bases not matched to a gene: 5. The germline gives CDR1 KGHSH, CDR2 LQKENI. CDR3 residues: CASSPPMTGGGTGELFF. The DNA of the CDR3 is TGTGCCAGCTCACCACCTATGACAGGGGGCGGCACCGGGGAGCTGTTTTTT.